A selection of T cell receptor beta chains follows, all from one sample in a study of cytomegalovirus exposure and HLA in healthy donors. The method was immunoSEQ multiplex PCR; TCRdb's version includes in-frame clones alone and lacks a portion of them. The table lists some 89,000 clones, roughly 79% of them singletons. The sequencing input was PBMCs. These receptors were taken from a woman younger than 45 in good health and CMV-seronegative. CDR3s include the opening cysteine and the closing phenylalanine or tryptophan. Each record gives: clone size, J gene, D gene, V gene, CDR3 DNA, CDR3 protein. D genes are given only for firm matches. Size is omitted from some rows. Given values are once, few, many or a class for expanded clones.

>-|TRBJ2-1|TRBD2|TRBV11-2
TGTGCCAGCAGCCCCTTTGTTAGCGGGAGGTTAAATGAGCAGTTCTTC
CASSPFVSGRLNEQFF
>-|TRBJ2-3|-|TRBV2
TGTGCCAGCGCTGGTAGTACGCAGTATTTT
CASAGSTQYF
>few|TRBJ2-1|TRBD2|TRBV29-1
TGCAGCGGGGATTGGACTAGCGGGACTGGTAATGAGCAGTTCTTC
CSGDWTSGTGNEQFF
>-|TRBJ2-1|-|TRBV21-1
TGTGCCAGCAGCAAAGGGGTTCGCGGACATTATCCCTACAATGAGCAGTTCTTC
CASSKGVRGHYPYNEQFF
>-|TRBJ1-1|-|TRBV30
TGTGCCTGGCGAAGAGGCCACACTGAAGCTTTCTTT
CAWRRGHTEAFF
>-|TRBJ2-1|-|TRBV6-5
TGTGCCAGCAGTCCTACCTCTTTAGGAGAACAGTTCTTC
CASSPTSLGEQFF
>-|TRBJ2-7|-|TRBV4-3
TGCGCCAGCAGCCAAGGGGTGCGGGGCCTCTACGAGCAGTACTTC
CASSQGVRGLYEQYF
>few|TRBJ2-1|TRBD2|TRBV11-2
TGTGCCAGCAGCTTAGGGCTAGCGGGCCGCAGCTCCTACAATGAGCAGTTCTTC
CASSLGLAGRSSYNEQFF
>-|TRBJ2-7|TRBD1|TRBV28
TGTGCCAGCAGTACCAGGCGACAGGGGGTCTCCTACGAGCAGTACTTC
CASSTRRQGVSYEQYF
>few|TRBJ2-2|TRBD2|TRBV14
TGTGCCAGCAGCCAACTAGCGGGAGGGACCACCGGGGAGCTGTTTTTT
CASSQLAGGTTGELFF
>few|TRBJ1-2|-|TRBV4-3
TGCGCCAGCAGCCAAGTGAACAGCGGCTATGGCTACACCTTC
CASSQVNSGYGYTF
>-|TRBJ1-5|TRBD1|TRBV5-5
TGTGCCAGCACCAGACAGGGGGATCAGCCCCAGCATTTT
CASTRQGDQPQHF
>once|TRBJ1-1|TRBD1|TRBV30
TGTGCCAAAATAACCGGGACAGCGAACACTGAAGCTTTCTTT
CAKITGTANTEAFF
>-|TRBJ2-2|TRBD1|TRBV27
TGTGCCAGCAGTTCGGGGACAGGGGACTACACCGGGGAGCTGTTTTTT
CASSSGTGDYTGELFF
>-|TRBJ2-7|-|TRBV11-2
TGTGCCAGCAGCTTATGGGACACCTCCTACGAGCAGTACTTC
CASSLWDTSYEQYF
>-|TRBJ2-7|-|TRBV7-9
TGTGCCAGCAGCTCAGGGATCGGGGGCGAGCAGTACTTC
CASSSGIGGEQYF
>-|TRBJ1-2|-|TRBV6-6
TGTGCCAGCACCCCGAGGGGGTCAGGCAACTATGGCTACACCTTC
CASTPRGSGNYGYTF
>-|TRBJ1-5|-|TRBV19
TGTGCCAGTAGCGCCTGGGCAGCCCTTCACGATCAGCCCCAGCATTTT
CASSAWAALHDQPQHF
>-|TRBJ1-2|TRBD1|TRBV6-5
TGTGCCAGCAGTATAGGACAGGGGGGTTACTATGGCTACACCTTC
CASSIGQGGYYGYTF
>-|TRBJ2-5|-|TRBV7-2
TGTGCCAGCAGCTCAGGACTGATAAAACAGTACTTC
CASSSGLIKQYF
>-|TRBJ2-5|TRBD2|TRBV7-9
TGTGCCAGCAGCTTAGGGCCCGGGACTAGCGGGATGAAAGAGACCCAGTACTTC
CASSLGPGTSGMKETQYF
>once|TRBJ1-2|-|TRBV5-1
TGCGCCAGCAGCTTGGCTAAGGCGGAGAGAGGCTACACCTTC
CASSLAKAERGYTF
>-|TRBJ2-1|-|TRBV7-9
TGTTCCAGCAGCCAGGGCAAGCGGGACAGGCCTTCCTACAATGAGCAGTTCTTC
CSSSQGKRDRPSYNEQFF
>-|TRBJ2-5|TRBD1|TRBV28
TGTGCCAGCAGCTGGACAGGGAGAGAGACCCAGTACTTC
CASSWTGRETQYF
>-|TRBJ1-5|TRBD1|TRBV7-3
TGTGCCAGCAGCCCCGGGACAGGGAGCAATCAGCCCCAGCATTTT
CASSPGTGSNQPQHF
>-|TRBJ2-2|TRBD1|TRBV5-1
TGCGCCAGCAGAAGAGGACAGGCGAACACCGGGGAGCTGTTTTTT
CASRRGQANTGELFF
>few|TRBJ1-5|-|TRBV6-1
TGTGCCAGCAGTGGCAGGGGAGGGGATCAGCCCCAGCATTTT
CASSGRGGDQPQHF
>-|TRBJ2-2|-|TRBV7-2
TGTGCCAGCAGCCCCGCCCCGGACACCGGGGAGCTGTTTTTT
CASSPAPDTGELFF
>-|TRBJ2-7|-|TRBV9
TGTGCCAGCAGCGCCGGTTACGAGCAGTACTTC
CASSAGYEQYF
>few|TRBJ1-1|-|TRBV5-4
TGTGCCAGCAGCTTGACAGCAATGAACACTGAAGCTTTCTTT
CASSLTAMNTEAFF
>-|TRBJ2-3|TRBD2|TRBV11-3
TGTGCCAGCAGCTCATGGACTAGTGGAGATACGCAGTATTTT
CASSSWTSGDTQYF
>-|TRBJ1-6|TRBD1|TRBV5-1
TGCGCCAGCAGCCCCGGGACAGGGTACAATTCACCCCTCCACTTT
CASSPGTGYNSPLHF
>once|TRBJ2-1|-|TRBV7-3
TGTGCCAGCAGCCTACCTCGGCAGGCTCGGTTCTTC
CASSLPRQARFF
>few|TRBJ2-1|TRBD2|TRBV30
TGTGCCTGGAGTGTAGTTGCTAGCGGGAGGATTTACAATGAGCAGTTCTTC
CAWSVVASGRIYNEQFF
>-|TRBJ1-2|TRBD1|TRBV30
TGTGCCGGAAAGGACAGGGCGAGTGGCTACACCTTC
CAGKDRASGYTF
>-|TRBJ1-4|-|TRBV25-1
TGTGCCAGCAGACAAACAGGGACAACTAATGAAAAACTGTTTTTT
CASRQTGTTNEKLFF
>-|TRBJ1-6|TRBD1|TRBV5-6
TGTGCCAGCAGCTTGGGGGACAGGGACCATTCACCCCTCCACTTT
CASSLGDRDHSPLHF
>-|TRBJ2-1|TRBD2|TRBV6-5
TGTGCCAGCAGTTCGACTAGCGGGAGGGTGCCGGTTAGGCAGTTCTTC
CASSSTSGRVPVRQFF
>-|TRBJ1-5|-|TRBV29-1
TGCAGCGTCAAAACAGGGATTGGGGGTCAGCCCCAGCATTTT
CSVKTGIGGQPQHF
>-|TRBJ2-4|TRBD1|TRBV29-1
TGCAGCGTTGAGGCGGACAGGGATCGCTACATTCAGTACTTC
CSVEADRDRYIQYF
>-|TRBJ2-7|TRBD1|TRBV5-1
TGCGCCAGCAGCCCTGACAGGGGTGGATACGAGCAGTACTTC
CASSPDRGGYEQYF
>-|TRBJ2-6|-|TRBV28
TGTGCCAGCAGAGAATCTGGGGCCAACGGCCTGACTTTC
CASRESGANGLTF
>-|TRBJ2-7|-|TRBV5-1
TGCGCCAGCAGCTTGGAGCTCCTAGACGAGCAGTACTTC
CASSLELLDEQYF
>-|TRBJ2-2|TRBD2|TRBV7-6
TGTGCCAGCAGCTTGGTAGCGGGACTGAGGGGCGGGGAGCTGTTTTTT
CASSLVAGLRGGELFF
>-|TRBJ2-7|-|TRBV5-4
TGTGCCAGCAGCTTGGATGACTCCCCTTGGGAGCAGTACTTC
CASSLDDSPWEQYF
>-|TRBJ2-2|-|TRBV7-2
TGTGCCAGCAGGTCACCTAGTGTCGGCACCGGGGAGCTGTTTTTT
CASRSPSVGTGELFF
>-|TRBJ2-7|-|TRBV5-4
TGTGCCAGCAGCCACGGGAGCTCCTACGAGCAGTACTTC
CASSHGSSYEQYF
>-|TRBJ2-3|TRBD2|TRBV2
TGTGCCAGCGCGGGATTGGGACTAGCGGAATCAGATACGCAGTATTTT
CASAGLGLAESDTQYF
>-|TRBJ2-7|TRBD2|TRBV18
TGTGCCAGCTCACCTCCGGGACTAACCTACGAGCAGTACTTC
CASSPPGLTYEQYF
>-|TRBJ2-1|TRBD2|TRBV19
TGTGCCAGTAGTCAGGCGGGAGGGCCGGATGAGCAGTTCTTC
CASSQAGGPDEQFF
>-|TRBJ1-6|-|TRBV27
TGTGCCAGCAGTTCAGGAGGGAACAATTCACCCCTCCACTTT
CASSSGGNNSPLHF
>-|TRBJ1-2|-|TRBV10-3
TGTGCCATCAGTGAGTTAAAAAAGGAGCAGGGGAACTTCTATGGCTACACCTTC
CAISELKKEQGNFYGYTF